Listed below are T cell receptor beta chains from one sample, sequenced in a study of T cell clones after liver transplantation. The protocol was immunoSEQ multiplex PCR, while the TCRdb copy is restricted to in-frame clones and leaves out a portion. The sample includes tens of thousands of clones, roughly four fifths of them seen just once. The source material was CD4+ T cells from blood, sampled around 42 months after liver transplant. These receptor sequences come from a human patient who received a liver transplant. Some T cells may have originated in the graft donor. CDR3s include the opening cysteine and the closing phenylalanine or tryptophan. Each record gives: V gene, J gene, clone size, D gene, CDR3 protein, CDR3 DNA. D genes are given only for firm matches. Clone size appears in some rows only: once, few, many, or a class for an expanded clone.

v_gene: TRBV7-2; j_gene: TRBJ2-5; abundance: .; d_gene: TRBD2; CDR3aa: CASSLAWLAGVRQETQYF; CDR3nt: TGTGCCAGCAGCTTAGCATGGCTAGCGGGAGTGAGACAAGAGACCCAGTACTTC
v_gene: TRBV5-1; j_gene: TRBJ1-2; abundance: .; d_gene: .; CDR3aa: CASSPVGDGFYGYTF; CDR3nt: TGCGCCAGCAGCCCCGTCGGGGACGGGTTCTATGGCTACACCTTC
v_gene: TRBV7-2; j_gene: TRBJ2-7; abundance: .; d_gene: TRBD1; CDR3aa: CASSYSGQGYEQYF; CDR3nt: TGTGCCAGCAGCTATTCCGGACAGGGTTACGAGCAGTACTTC
v_gene: TRBV7-3; j_gene: TRBJ2-7; abundance: .; d_gene: .; CDR3aa: CASSLRGIGSNEQYF; CDR3nt: TGTGCCAGCAGCTTAAGGGGGATCGGGAGTAACGAGCAGTACTTC
v_gene: TRBV9; j_gene: TRBJ2-1; abundance: .; d_gene: .; CDR3aa: CASSPMGGRPNLYNEQFF; CDR3nt: TGTGCCAGCAGCCCGATGGGCGGGCGCCCTAACCTCTACAATGAGCAGTTCTTC
v_gene: TRBV10-1; j_gene: TRBJ2-7; abundance: .; d_gene: TRBD1; CDR3aa: CASRLGGGSYEQYF; CDR3nt: TGCGCCAGCCGGCTAGGGGGCGGGTCCTACGAGCAGTACTTC
v_gene: TRBV5-6; j_gene: TRBJ2-7; abundance: .; d_gene: .; CDR3aa: CASSLTGTHTYEQYF; CDR3nt: TGTGCCAGCAGCTTGACCGGGACCCATACCTACGAGCAGTACTTC
v_gene: TRBV28; j_gene: TRBJ2-6; abundance: .; d_gene: .; CDR3aa: CASSLIRGSGANVLTF; CDR3nt: TGTGCCAGCAGCCTTATCCGGGGTTCTGGGGCCAACGTCCTGACTTTC
v_gene: TRBV4-1; j_gene: TRBJ2-2; abundance: .; d_gene: .; CDR3aa: CASSFSGGPSTGELFF; CDR3nt: TGCGCCAGCAGCTTCTCAGGGGGGCCGAGCACCGGGGAGCTGTTTTTT
v_gene: TRBV19; j_gene: TRBJ1-3; abundance: .; d_gene: TRBD1; CDR3aa: CASSIRTGKVAGNTIYF; CDR3nt: TGTGCCAGTAGTATTCGGACAGGGAAGGTTGCTGGAAACACCATATATTTT
v_gene: TRBV4-3; j_gene: TRBJ1-2; abundance: .; d_gene: .; CDR3aa: CASSQVLGGYGYTF; CDR3nt: TGCGCCAGCAGCCAAGTCCTTGGGGGCTATGGCTACACCTTC
v_gene: TRBV28; j_gene: TRBJ2-5; abundance: .; d_gene: .; CDR3aa: CASKRDGAGQETQYF; CDR3nt: TGTGCCAGCAAGAGGGACGGCGCCGGTCAGGAGACCCAGTACTTC
v_gene: TRBV28; j_gene: TRBJ1-2; abundance: .; d_gene: TRBD1; CDR3aa: CASSLDTGGRGYTF; CDR3nt: TGTGCCAGCAGTTTAGACACAGGGGGCCGTGGCTACACCTTC
v_gene: TRBV12-5; j_gene: TRBJ1-5; abundance: .; d_gene: .; CDR3aa: CASGLSRGRNQPQHF; CDR3nt: TGTGCTAGTGGTTTAAGCAGAGGCCGGAATCAGCCCCAGCATTTT
v_gene: TRBV23-1; j_gene: TRBJ1-1; abundance: few; d_gene: .; CDR3aa: CASSQSPPRPGLTEAFF; CDR3nt: TGCGCCAGCAGTCAATCGCCGCCTCGGCCCGGGTTAACTGAAGCTTTCTTT
v_gene: TRBV28; j_gene: TRBJ1-1; abundance: .; d_gene: TRBD1; CDR3aa: CASSFLGSTGANTEAFF; CDR3nt: TGTGCCAGCAGTTTTTTAGGGTCGACAGGGGCGAACACTGAAGCTTTCTTT
v_gene: TRBV11-1; j_gene: TRBJ1-1; abundance: .; d_gene: .; CDR3aa: CASSLVGGTEAFF; CDR3nt: TGTGCCAGCAGCTTAGTGGGGGGCACTGAAGCTTTCTTT
v_gene: TRBV7-2; j_gene: TRBJ1-2; abundance: .; d_gene: TRBD1; CDR3aa: CASSLWGSGGGYTF; CDR3nt: TGTGCCAGCAGCTTATGGGGGTCAGGGGGCGGCTACACCTTC
v_gene: TRBV7-9; j_gene: TRBJ1-3; abundance: .; d_gene: .; CDR3aa: CASSPTNGNTIYF; CDR3nt: TGTGCCAGCAGCCCTACAAACGGAAACACCATATATTTT
v_gene: TRBV5-1; j_gene: TRBJ2-5; abundance: .; d_gene: .; CDR3aa: CASSLPKETQYF; CDR3nt: TGCGCCAGCAGCTTGCCTAAAGAGACCCAGTACTTC
v_gene: TRBV6-1; j_gene: TRBJ1-2; abundance: few; d_gene: TRBD1; CDR3aa: CASSERTGRNYGYTF; CDR3nt: TGTGCCAGCAGTGAACGGACAGGGAGGAACTATGGCTACACCTTC
v_gene: TRBV2; j_gene: TRBJ2-7; abundance: .; d_gene: TRBD1; CDR3aa: CASRVGQGLYEQYF; CDR3nt: TGTGCCAGCAGGGTCGGACAGGGTCTCTACGAGCAGTACTTC
v_gene: TRBV4-3; j_gene: TRBJ2-7; abundance: .; d_gene: TRBD1; CDR3aa: CASSQARTGQGSYEQYF; CDR3nt: TGCGCCAGCAGCCAAGCTAGGACCGGACAGGGGTCCTACGAGCAGTACTTC
v_gene: TRBV18; j_gene: TRBJ1-1; abundance: .; d_gene: .; CDR3aa: CASSPFSTLNTEAFF; CDR3nt: TGTGCCAGCTCACCGTTTTCGACGTTGAACACTGAAGCTTTCTTT
v_gene: TRBV7-2; j_gene: TRBJ2-7; abundance: once; d_gene: TRBD2; CDR3aa: CASSLGKREGLTYEQYF; CDR3nt: TGTGCCAGCAGCTTAGGGAAGCGGGAGGGCCTTACCTACGAGCAGTACTTC
v_gene: TRBV5-1; j_gene: TRBJ2-7; abundance: .; d_gene: .; CDR3aa: CASSSGAPSYEQYF; CDR3nt: TGCGCCAGCAGCTCAGGGGCACCTTCCTACGAGCAGTACTTC
v_gene: TRBV6-6; j_gene: TRBJ2-2; abundance: .; d_gene: TRBD1; CDR3aa: CASGSGTGVTGELFF; CDR3nt: TGTGCCAGCGGAAGCGGGACAGGGGTTACCGGGGAGCTGTTTTTT
v_gene: TRBV2; j_gene: TRBJ1-4; abundance: .; d_gene: .; CDR3aa: CASRARDNANEKLFF; CDR3nt: TGTGCCAGCAGAGCCCGGGACAACGCGAATGAAAAACTGTTTTTT
v_gene: TRBV6-1; j_gene: TRBJ2-7; abundance: .; d_gene: .; CDR3aa: CASRRRQAVYEQYF; CDR3nt: TGTGCCAGCAGGCGGCGGCAGGCGGTCTACGAGCAGTACTTC
v_gene: TRBV5-1; j_gene: TRBJ2-7; abundance: .; d_gene: .; CDR3aa: CASSPGHGRDEQYF; CDR3nt: TGCGCCAGCAGCCCCGGACATGGTCGGGACGAGCAGTACTTC
v_gene: TRBV11-2; j_gene: TRBJ1-4; abundance: .; d_gene: TRBD1; CDR3aa: CASSLNRGTNEKLFF; CDR3nt: TGTGCCAGCAGCTTAAACAGGGGCACTAATGAAAAACTGTTTTTT
v_gene: TRBV19; j_gene: TRBJ2-1; abundance: .; d_gene: TRBD2; CDR3aa: CASKGGRAYNEQFF; CDR3nt: TGTGCCAGTAAAGGCGGGAGGGCCTACAATGAGCAGTTCTTC
v_gene: TRBV4-1; j_gene: TRBJ1-2; abundance: once; d_gene: .; CDR3aa: CASSQDPLVVGYTF; CDR3nt: TGCGCCAGCAGCCAAGATCCTTTAGTTGTTGGCTACACCTTC
v_gene: TRBV14; j_gene: TRBJ1-3; abundance: once; d_gene: .; CDR3aa: CASSQDRPGRNTIYF; CDR3nt: TGTGCCAGCAGCCAAGATCGGCCAGGGCGGAACACCATATATTTT
v_gene: TRBV20-1; j_gene: TRBJ2-3; abundance: .; d_gene: .; CDR3aa: CSAGVGDTQYF; CDR3nt: TGCAGTGCTGGGGTTGGGGATACGCAGTATTTT
v_gene: TRBV4-1; j_gene: TRBJ2-5; abundance: .; d_gene: .; CDR3aa: CASSQIGPGVKETQYF; CDR3nt: TGCGCCAGCAGCCAAATTGGCCCGGGGGTGAAAGAGACCCAGTACTTC
v_gene: TRBV7-8; j_gene: TRBJ1-4; abundance: .; d_gene: .; CDR3aa: CASSLRGEKLFF; CDR3nt: TGTGCCAGCAGCTTGAGAGGTGAAAAACTGTTTTTT
v_gene: TRBV5-1; j_gene: TRBJ2-1; abundance: .; d_gene: .; CDR3aa: CASSSTIRSSYNEQFF; CDR3nt: TGCGCCAGCAGCTCCACTATTCGGAGCTCCTACAATGAGCAGTTCTTC
v_gene: TRBV5-1; j_gene: TRBJ1-1; abundance: .; d_gene: .; CDR3aa: CASSLTGLNTEAFF; CDR3nt: TGCGCCAGCAGCCTAACAGGGTTGAACACTGAAGCTTTCTTT
v_gene: TRBV19; j_gene: TRBJ2-1; abundance: .; d_gene: TRBD2; CDR3aa: CASSGGTFRASGRDNEQFF; CDR3nt: TGTGCCAGTAGTGGGGGGACCTTCCGGGCTAGCGGGAGAGACAATGAGCAGTTCTTC
v_gene: TRBV19; j_gene: TRBJ1-5; abundance: .; d_gene: .; CDR3aa: CASSDRVGNQPQHF; CDR3nt: TGTGCCAGTAGTGATCGGGTGGGCAATCAGCCCCAGCATTTT
v_gene: TRBV2; j_gene: TRBJ2-2; abundance: .; d_gene: TRBD2; CDR3aa: CVSRRGVLPNTGELFF; CDR3nt: TGTGTCTCAAGGCGGGGGGTCCTTCCGAACACCGGGGAGCTGTTTTTT
v_gene: TRBV9; j_gene: TRBJ2-2; abundance: .; d_gene: .; CDR3aa: CASSVAGGGELFF; CDR3nt: TGTGCCAGCAGCGTAGCCGGGGGCGGGGAGCTGTTTTTT
v_gene: TRBV15; j_gene: TRBJ2-6; abundance: .; d_gene: .; CDR3aa: CATSGGRGSGANVLTF; CDR3nt: TGTGCCACCAGCGGGGGACGGGGCTCTGGGGCCAACGTCCTGACTTTC
v_gene: TRBV19; j_gene: TRBJ2-6; abundance: .; d_gene: .; CDR3aa: CASSIGAFSGANVLTF; CDR3nt: TGTGCCAGTAGTATCGGGGCCTTCTCTGGGGCCAACGTCCTGACTTTC
v_gene: TRBV6-1; j_gene: TRBJ1-2; abundance: .; d_gene: .; CDR3aa: CASSEGGPANYGYTF; CDR3nt: TGTGCCAGCAGTGAAGGGGGACCGGCAAACTATGGCTACACCTTC
v_gene: TRBV2; j_gene: TRBJ1-5; abundance: .; d_gene: .; CDR3aa: CASLGQGGYQPQHF; CDR3nt: TGTGCCAGCCTCGGGCAGGGAGGGTATCAGCCCCAGCATTTT
v_gene: TRBV7-9; j_gene: TRBJ1-3; abundance: .; d_gene: TRBD1; CDR3aa: CASSLEGQGDTIYF; CDR3nt: TGTGCCAGCAGCTTAGAGGGACAGGGGGACACCATATATTTT
v_gene: TRBV7-3; j_gene: TRBJ2-5; abundance: .; d_gene: .; CDR3aa: CASSSTRQETQYF; CDR3nt: TGTGCCAGCAGCTCGACTAGGCAAGAGACCCAGTACTTC
v_gene: TRBV19; j_gene: TRBJ1-5; abundance: .; d_gene: .; CDR3aa: CASSTLGSDSSNQPQHF; CDR3nt: TGTGCCAGTAGTACCCTAGGGAGTGATTCTAGCAATCAGCCCCAGCATTTT
v_gene: TRBV10-1; j_gene: TRBJ1-1; abundance: .; d_gene: .; CDR3aa: CASSATGTEAFF; CDR3nt: TGCGCCAGCAGTGCAACAGGGACTGAAGCTTTCTTT
v_gene: TRBV18; j_gene: TRBJ2-5; abundance: .; d_gene: .; CDR3aa: CASSPVPETQYF; CDR3nt: TGTGCCAGCTCACCAGTACCAGAGACCCAGTACTTC
v_gene: TRBV5-4; j_gene: TRBJ1-1; abundance: .; d_gene: .; CDR3aa: CASSLRTMGTEAFF; CDR3nt: TGTGCCAGCAGCTTGCGGACCATGGGGACTGAAGCTTTCTTT
v_gene: TRBV7-2; j_gene: TRBJ1-2; abundance: .; d_gene: .; CDR3aa: CASSLDLGGPWSGYGYTF; CDR3nt: TGTGCCAGCAGCTTAGATTTGGGGGGTCCCTGGTCAGGCTATGGCTACACCTTC
v_gene: TRBV5-1; j_gene: TRBJ1-4; abundance: .; d_gene: TRBD1; CDR3aa: CASSLGAGTGVEKLFF; CDR3nt: TGCGCCAGCAGCTTGGGTGCCGGGACAGGGGTGGAAAAACTGTTTTTT
v_gene: TRBV5-1; j_gene: TRBJ2-3; abundance: .; d_gene: TRBD2; CDR3aa: CASSLGLAGPASKDTQYF; CDR3nt: TGCGCCAGCAGCTTGGGGCTAGCGGGACCCGCCAGTAAAGATACGCAGTATTTT